This record covers a single T cell receptor beta chain. Isolation of PBMCs gave at least 6.5 million cells per sample. The CDR3 sequence is 14 residues long. Unmatched junction bases numbered 8, after V lost 3 bases and J lost 7 bases. Germline values: CDR1 MGHDK, CDR2 SYGVNS. The data were taken from a study of blood T cells in healthy people across ages. Through a sample-barcoded 5' primer and a J-beta primer mix, a second PCR was run for roughly 6 to 12 cycles. TCRdb re-derived calls from the 5' RACE reads in MiXCR, one entry per CDR3 protein. The data hold some 1,000,000 distinct CDR3 sequences, with less than 25% observed a single time. This sample also belongs to another study, concerning T cells of mothers and their children. That study reports: Roughly six children and their three healthy Caucasian mothers were the donors. Within related and unrelated pairs, thymic selection shapes TCR recombination output in a similar way.

The chain couples TRBV25-1 to TRBJ2-7; 8 bases align to TRBD1. The sequenced sample consisted of blood. This TCR came from a girl aged 2-9 years in good health. The DNA for the CDR3 is TGTGCCAGCAGTGAGGACAGGGTTATCTTGGAGCAGTACTTC. Translation gives CASSEDRVILEQYF.